This TCR beta chain was identified in a study of T cell repertoires in cytomegalovirus infection. Study observations and caveats: In two of eight donors, the top clonotype was HLA-C-restricted CMV-specific. Identification of carriers of CMV plus the relevant HLA was achieved through cumulative public TCR beta family frequency.

Using its own MiXCR run on the reads, TCRdb lists one record per CDR3 protein. Among approximately 76,000 distinct CDR3 sequences listed, 3% to 4.5% were seen once. This clonotype was counted many times. The antigen is unknown. The CDR3 is made up of 13 amino acids. V shed 7 bases and J shed 2 bases, with 8 bases lying between them. Germline V CDR1 and CDR2: KGHDR, SFDVKD. Sample: PBMCs. This clonotype was obtained from a human donor in good health (CMV status not recorded). Some clones in this sample may be carry-over from other donors' samples. V usage is TRBV24-1 and J usage is TRBJ2-1, with D unclear. CDR3 nucleotide sequence: TGTGCCACCAGCCAGAACCCCTACAATGAGCAGTTCTTC. Translating it yields CATSQNPYNEQFF.